This T cell receptor (beta chain) was obtained from a study of cytomegalovirus exposure and HLA in healthy donors (dated by TCRdb to 2017 to 2019). A note on the overall study: According to a later analysis, one platform produced both the roughly 120 validation repertoires and the roughly 640 repertoires of the first cohort. The study aimed to test whether signatures of past pathogen exposure could be identified by cataloging public T cell receptors. Along with the roughly 710-subject first cohort, a separate validation cohort of around 120 different subjects was used. High-throughput TCR immunosequencing, statistical association of individual TCRs with disease status, and machine learning were combined to predict cytomegalovirus infection status.

The donors belonged to the validation cohort of around 110 subjects, which was separate from the 666-subject first cohort. Library creation used the immunoSEQ multiplex PCR assay. From the authors' description of their analysis: A statistical classification framework was developed to diagnose cytomegalovirus status using the catalog of TCR beta chain sequences. This is the immuneACCESS table as TCRdb keeps it, with only in-frame sequences that have V and J called. A part of the clones is gone; compared with another copy, unresolved V genes explain less than half, and the rest is unexplained. That table gives V, J and clone size, and the DNA gave D and trimming. This sample is represented by some 90,000 clones; around 96% of them were singletons. Of the sample, around 0.78% falls within the top ten clones. The research as a whole found: In vitro tests confirmed that three of the cytomegalovirus-associated TCR beta chains recognize cytomegalovirus antigens. Across donors, most TCR sequences were observed very rarely, whereas some public TCRs were present in many individuals. The study gave a list of under 200 TCR beta chains associated with cytomegalovirus. The classifier was reported to diagnose cytomegalovirus status with high specificity and sensitivity in both the original and validation cohorts. Of the cluster scores, 85% to 95% were above 0 in a later analysis, which found that TCRs clustered in the first cohort also tended to co-occur in the 95 to 150 validation repertoires. The authors suggested that the approach could potentially be extended to other disease states and immunological phenotypes. The validation cohort had no HLA typing available for a later analysis, so co-occurrence within that cohort was assessed over all 130 or so repertoires.

About this clone: The antigen it binds to is not known. No much larger clonotype is one base removed from it; base qualities were not supplied.

V loses 7 bases at its end and J loses 6 bases; junction bases beyond the gene matches: 14. The germline V gene (reference sequence) supplies CDR1 LNHDA and CDR2 SQIVND. The CDR3 runs 16 residues from the cysteine to the phenylalanine. Kept here is only the CDR3 DNA, which spans 48 bases and is read in frame from base 1. This receptor was identified in a man between 18 and 29 years old in good health and CMV-seronegative. What was sequenced was PBMCs. Rearrangement joined TRBV19 to TRBJ2-2, with TRBD2 matching 7 junction bases. The DNA sequence is TGTGCCAGTACCAATATGGTTGGTGGGAGGGCCGGGGAGCTGTTTTTT. Its coded protein is CASTNMVGGRAGELFF.